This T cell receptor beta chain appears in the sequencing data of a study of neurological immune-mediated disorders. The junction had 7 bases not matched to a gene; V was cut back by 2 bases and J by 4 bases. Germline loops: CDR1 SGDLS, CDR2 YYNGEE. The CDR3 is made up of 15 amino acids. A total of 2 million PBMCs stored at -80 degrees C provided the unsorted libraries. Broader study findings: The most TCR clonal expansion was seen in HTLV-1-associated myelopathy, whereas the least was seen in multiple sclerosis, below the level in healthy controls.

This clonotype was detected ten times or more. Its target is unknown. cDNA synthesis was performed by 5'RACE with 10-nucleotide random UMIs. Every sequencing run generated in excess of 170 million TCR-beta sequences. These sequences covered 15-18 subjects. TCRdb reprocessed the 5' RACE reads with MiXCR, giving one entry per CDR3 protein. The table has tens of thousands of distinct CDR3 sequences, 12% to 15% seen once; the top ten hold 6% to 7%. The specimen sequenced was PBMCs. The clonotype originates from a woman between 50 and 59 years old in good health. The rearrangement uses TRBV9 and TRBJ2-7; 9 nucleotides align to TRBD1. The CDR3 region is CASSVGQGSGYEQYF. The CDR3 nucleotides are TGTGCCAGCAGCGTGGGACAGGGCTCAGGGTACGAGCAGTACTTC.